This TCR beta chain appears in the sequencing data of a study of vaccination and CD4 T cells after COVID-19. Study-level findings and limits: It was observed that, in convalescent patients, a median about 86% of reactive clones arose only post-vaccination.

Sequence data for DNA of cultured CD4+ T cells were generated by the Oncomine TCR Beta short-read assay. TCRdb re-derived calls from the PCR reads in MiXCR, one entry per CDR3 protein. Of 22,000 or so distinct CDR3 sequences listed, around 45% are singletons. Losses at the gene ends were 5 bases for V and 10 bases for J; bases not matched to a gene: 7. Germline V gene sequence: CDR1 SEHNR, CDR2 FQNEAQ (reference sequence). This CDR3 is built from 14 residues. Indicated treatment: approximately 9-day PBMC culture with coronavirus spike peptide pools or control peptides (ViraFEST assay). Cultures used roughly 2.1 million PBMCs per well, about 9.9 IU/ml IL-2 and around 9.2 ug/ml peptides. This clonotype was picked up a small number of times. Its antigen remains unidentified.

The sample consisted of CD4+ T cells from blood, cultured in vitro. The sequence came from a human donor who had recovered from COVID-19. The chain couples TRBV7-9 to TRBJ1-6, with TRBD1 identical over 8 bases. Here the CDR3 reads CASSHPGQGSPLHF. CDR3 DNA: TGTGCCAGCAGCCATCCCGGACAGGGATCACCCCTCCACTTT.